This T cell receptor (beta chain) appears in the sequencing data of a study of T cell clonality in common variable immunodeficiency. Trimming removed 1 base from V and 1 base from J, with 14 bases in between. The CDR3 sequence is 16 residues long. Germline V gives CDR1 SGHVS, CDR2 FNYEAQ. This clone was counted at least ten times. Its antigen is unknown. The sequenced fragment ends 3 residues before the CDR3 boundary, so the rest is inferred from the germline J gene. Repertoires were generated with immunoSEQ multiplex PCR, while TCRdb's copy carries only in-frame clones and drops some. The specimen has 30,000 to 45,000 clones, none found just once. Overall study findings and caveats: Reportedly, TCR beta sequences from common variable immunodeficiency showed fewer deletions and N-nucleotide insertions. CVID subjects shared fewer TCRbeta clones than healthy controls did.

The sample consisted of peripheral blood mononuclear cells. This receptor was taken from a person aged 18 to 75 in good health. The V call is TRBV7-6, the J call TRBJ2-7, with a possible D match to TRBD1 (5 bases). The part of the CDR3 DNA that was read is TGTGCCAGCAGCTTAGGAGGAGCAGGGCTATCCTACGAG. Translated, it gives CASSLGGAGLSYE. The whole CDR3 protein is CASSLGGAGLSYEQYF.